The entry below gives a single T cell receptor (beta chain) sequence along with its context. Per the original methods: Estimated nucleated cell counts came from reference gene primer amplification. Clones were sequenced by immunoSEQ multiplex PCR, and TCRdb holds only the in-frame ones, with some missing. That table is the source of V, J and clone size, and D and trimming were worked out from the DNA. The sample lists 170,000 or so clones; roughly 83% were seen once. The ends lost 6 bases at V and 2 bases at J; junction bases unmatched: 6. From germline, CDR1 is MRHNA and CDR2 SNTAGT. This CDR3 has 15 amino acids. This entry comes from a study of blood T cell repertoires in COVID-19. About the study: The origin of the acute and convalescent COVID-19 samples was the United States, Italy and Spain. T cells, B-cell-depleted T cells, or PBMCs supplied cDNA or gDNA.

The V gene is TRBV6-4, the J gene TRBJ2-1, with TRBD2 matching 8 bases. The specimen sequenced was peripheral blood. The source of this sequence is a young man with active or convalescent COVID-19. The DNA of the CDR3 is TGTGCCAGCAGCCGGGGGGGGGCCCCCTACAATGAGCAGTTCTTC. This encodes CASSRGGAPYNEQFF.